A selection of T cell receptor beta chains follows, all from one sample in a study of shared clonotypes between healthy human individuals. Sequenced by immunoSEQ multiplex PCR; TCRdb stores in-frame clones only, minus some. The sample contains 2 million to 2.5 million clones, approximately 94% of which appear only once. The sample consisted of naive CD4+ T cells sorted from blood. Receptors originate from a man younger than 35 in good health. CDR3s include the opening cysteine and the closing phenylalanine or tryptophan. D genes are given only for firm matches. Where a row states a size, it is once, few, many or the class of an expanded clone; other rows omit it.

TRBJ1-6 TRBV5-1 - - TGCGCCAGCTCGAGAGGGAATAATTCACCCCTCCACTTT CASSRGNNSPLHF
TRBJ1-4 TRBV5-4 TRBD1 - TGTGCCAGCAGCTTCCGACAGGGGGCCGGTGAAAAACTGTTTTTT CASSFRQGAGEKLFF
TRBJ2-7 TRBV7-9 TRBD1 - TGTGCCAGCAGCTTAGTTTTGGGACAGGGAGACTACGAGCAGTACTTC CASSLVLGQGDYEQYF
TRBJ2-7 TRBV5-1 - - TGCGCCAGCAGAAAGGACAGCTCCGACGAGCAGTACTTC CASRKDSSDEQYF
TRBJ1-5 TRBV28 - - TGTGCCAGCACCACTCCTAACGGAGGATACAATCAGCCCCAGCATTTT CASTTPNGGYNQPQHF
TRBJ2-3 TRBV27 - - TGTGCCAGCAGTCTCGCAGGGGATACGCAGTATTTT CASSLAGDTQYF
TRBJ2-7 TRBV7-9 - - TGTGCCAGCAGCTATCGGGGCCTCTCCTACGAGCAGTACTTC CASSYRGLSYEQYF
TRBJ2-4 TRBV7-2 - - TGTGCCAGCAGCGAATCCGGGTCACGGATTCAGTACTTC CASSESGSRIQYF
TRBJ1-2 TRBV19 TRBD1 - TGTGCCAGTATGCGGACAGGGGGCAACTATGGCTACACCTTC CASMRTGGNYGYTF
TRBJ2-7 TRBV30 - - TGTGCCTGGAGTGTAGGAGGGGTTCAGGCCTACGAGCAGTACTTC CAWSVGGVQAYEQYF
TRBJ1-5 TRBV6-1 TRBD1 - TGTGCCAGCAGTGCAGCTGGACAGGCCAACCCGCCCCAGCATTTT CASSAAGQANPPQHF
TRBJ2-7 TRBV7-8 TRBD1 - TGTGCCAGCAGCTTTCTCAGGGGGAGCTCCTACGAGCAGTACTTC CASSFLRGSSYEQYF
TRBJ2-7 TRBV7-2 - - TGTGCCAGCAGCCCAACTAAGTCCGAGCAGTACTTC CASSPTKSEQYF
TRBJ1-2 TRBV30 - - TGTGCCCGAGGGCGGACAGCTAACTATGGCTACACCTTC CARGRTANYGYTF
TRBJ2-3 TRBV30 - - TGTGCCTGGACCCAGGAGGGTACGCAGTATTTT CAWTQEGTQYF
TRBJ2-2 TRBV5-6 - - TGTGCCAGCAGCTGGGGTTCTGCGGGCGGGGAGCTGTTTTTT CASSWGSAGGELFF
TRBJ2-5 TRBV28 TRBD1 - TGTGCCAGCAGCGAGGGGGCTGAAGAGACCCAGTACTTC CASSEGAEETQYF
TRBJ2-1 TRBV18 - - TGTGCCAGCTCACCACCAGGGGATAGTGAGCAGTTCTTC CASSPPGDSEQFF
TRBJ2-5 TRBV25-1 - once TGTGCCAGCAGTGATTTAAGCGCCCAAGAGACCCAGTACTTC CASSDLSAQETQYF
TRBJ2-1 TRBV6-6 TRBD2 - TGTGCCAGCAGTGTTAGCGGGAGTTTGAACAATGAGCAGTTCTTC CASSVSGSLNNEQFF
TRBJ1-5 TRBV28 - few TGTGCCAGCAGAGGAGGCAATCAGCCCCAGCATTTT CASRGGNQPQHF
TRBJ1-1 TRBV5-4 - once TGTGCCAGCAGTCAAAAGACAGGATCGAACACTGAAGCTTTCTTT CASSQKTGSNTEAFF
TRBJ2-3 TRBV25-1 - - TGTGCCAGCGGAAAAAGCGGGCAGGGGGACACAGATACGCAGTATTTT CASGKSGQGDTDTQYF
TRBJ1-1 TRBV10-3 - - TGTGCCATCAGTGGGTCTCAGGGTGGCACTGAAGCTTTCTTT CAISGSQGGTEAFF
TRBJ1-5 TRBV2 TRBD1 - TGTGCCAGCGGGGGGACAGGCCTCATTAGCAATCAGCCCCAGCATTTT CASGGTGLISNQPQHF
TRBJ2-7 TRBV6-4 TRBD2 - TGTGCCAGCAGTGACTCGACCTGTTTTCGCGGGAGTAACTTC CASSDSTCFRGSNF
TRBJ2-7 TRBV29-1 - once TGCAGCGTTGTAACGGACTCCTACGAGCAGTACTTC CSVVTDSYEQYF
TRBJ2-3 TRBV20-1 TRBD2 - TGCAGTGCGCCAGGGACTAGCACGCAGTATTTT CSAPGTSTQYF
TRBJ1-3 TRBV7-9 TRBD1 - TGTGCCAGCAGCTACGCACAGGGGGGTGGAAACACCATATATTTT CASSYAQGGGNTIYF
TRBJ2-5 TRBV4-2 TRBD2 once TGTGCCAGCAGCCAAGATCCCACGGGGGGGCCGGGGGAGACCCAGTACTTC CASSQDPTGGPGETQYF
TRBJ2-1 TRBV2 - - TGTGCCTGGCACTCTAACAATGAGCAGTTCTTC CAWHSNNEQFF
TRBJ2-3 TRBV7-8 - - TGTGCCAGCAGCTTAGCGCGGGTGTTCAGGGCTTCCGCAGATACGCAGTATTTT CASSLARVFRASADTQYF
TRBJ1-1 TRBV9 TRBD1 - TGTGCCAGCAGCATACTGACAGGGGCCACTGAAGCTTTCTTT CASSILTGATEAFF
TRBJ2-7 TRBV5-1 TRBD1 - TGCGCCAGCAGCTTGGGTTCCCCTTGGACAGGTAACGAGCAGTACTTC CASSLGSPWTGNEQYF
TRBJ2-1 TRBV4-1 - - TGCGCCAGCAGCCAAGAGACTAGGCGGGTAGATGAGCAGTTCTTC CASSQETRRVDEQFF
TRBJ1-6 TRBV29-1 TRBD1 - TGCAGCGCAAGACAGGGGAATTCACCCCTCCACTTT CSARQGNSPLHF
TRBJ1-2 TRBV7-2 - - TGTGCCAGCAGCGAACAGGTATCCTATGGCTACACCTTC CASSEQVSYGYTF
TRBJ2-1 TRBV30 - - TGTGCCTGGGACAGAGCCAATGAGCAGTTCTTC CAWDRANEQFF
TRBJ2-7 TRBV4-1 TRBD1 - TGCGCCAGCAGCCGGGTTCCCGGGACAGGACTATACGAGCAGTACTTC CASSRVPGTGLYEQYF
TRBJ1-2 TRBV5-4 TRBD1 - TGTGCCACCACTTACAGGGGCGGCTATGGCTACACCTTC CATTYRGGYGYTF
TRBJ1-2 TRBV6-5 TRBD1 - TGTGCCAGCAGTTACTCGAAATGGGCAGGGGGCTATGGCTACACCTTC CASSYSKWAGGYGYTF
TRBJ2-4 TRBV30 TRBD1 - TGTGCCTGGAGTCCGGGGACAGCTCAAAAAAACATTCAGTACTTC CAWSPGTAQKNIQYF
TRBJ1-4 TRBV28 - - TGTGCCAGCACCCCGGTCCTAAGAGAAAAACTGTTTTTT CASTPVLREKLFF
TRBJ2-7 TRBV5-1 TRBD1 - TGCGCCAGCAGCCCGGGGACAGGGAAAACCTACGAGCAGTACTTC CASSPGTGKTYEQYF
TRBJ1-1 TRBV29-1 - once TGCAGCGCCACCTCCAGGGGGAACACTGAAGCTTTCTTT CSATSRGNTEAFF
TRBJ2-2 TRBV7-3 TRBD1 - TGTGCCATTACGATCGGGACAGTTAACAACACCGGGGAGCTGTTTTTT CAITIGTVNNTGELFF
TRBJ1-4 TRBV2 - once TGTGCCAGCAGAGGGCCTAGTGCAACTAATGAAAAACTGTTTTTT CASRGPSATNEKLFF